This T cell receptor (beta chain) was found in a study of shared clonotypes between healthy human individuals. As regards this clone: Its matching antigen is unknown.

Ten immunoSEQ deep assay plates were used to sequence unsorted PBMC DNA. TCRdb's copy holds only in-frame clones and misses some; the assay was immunoSEQ multiplex PCR. The sample contains some 530,000 clones, around four fifths of which appear only once. Donors were healthy HIV-negative adults without recently reported acute infections or vaccinations. Study-wide results and limits: Clonotype sharing among donors likely depends on sequencing depth.

This receptor was taken from a woman aged 40 to 49 in good health. Some clones in this sample may be carry-over from other donors' samples. Sequencing was performed on PBMCs.

For the CDR3, the DNA is TGTGCCAGCAGCTTAGGGGGACCGAGGGTCCAAGGCGCTGAAGCTTTCTTT. Its translation: CASSLGGPRVQGAEAFF. The chain links TRBV7-9 to TRBJ1-1, with D perhaps TRBD1 (5 bases). V was cut by 1 base and J by 6 bases, with 21 bases left in between. This CDR3 region has 17 residues. The germline V gene has CDR1 SEHNR and CDR2 FQNEAQ (reference sequence).